The rows below give T cell receptor beta chains drawn from one sample of a study of T cell responses to AZD1222 COVID-19 vaccine. Sequencing used immunoSEQ multiplex PCR; TCRdb keeps in-frame clones, though not all of them. The data show about 130,000 clones, approximately 88% seen once. The source was peripheral blood, collected on day 0 of AZD1222 vaccination. The receptor source for this set is an adult in good health. CDR3s include the opening cysteine and the closing phenylalanine or tryptophan. The D gene is left open where the match is weak. Some rows have no size entry. The others give once, few or many, or a class for an expanded clone.

D gene: TRBD1
clone size: once
J gene: TRBJ1-3
V gene: TRBV18
CDR3 protein: CASSPGQGLPGNTIYF
CDR3 DNA: TGTGCCAGCTCACCGGGACAGGGTCTTCCTGGAAACACCATATATTTT

D gene: TRBD1
clone size: NA
J gene: TRBJ1-2
V gene: TRBV28
CDR3 protein: CASSLGQGVYGYTF
CDR3 DNA: TGTGCCAGCAGTTTAGGGCAGGGGGTCTATGGCTACACCTTC

D gene: NA
clone size: NA
J gene: TRBJ1-1
V gene: TRBV11-2
CDR3 protein: CASTTTRYTEAFF
CDR3 DNA: TGTGCCAGCACGACTACAAGATACACTGAAGCTTTCTTT

D gene: NA
clone size: NA
J gene: TRBJ2-1
V gene: TRBV6-1
CDR3 protein: CASSETNRANEQFF
CDR3 DNA: TGTGCCAGCAGTGAAACAAACAGGGCTAATGAGCAGTTCTTC

D gene: NA
clone size: NA
J gene: TRBJ1-3
V gene: TRBV9
CDR3 protein: CASSVSGLNSGNTIYF
CDR3 DNA: TGTGCCAGCAGCGTCTCCGGGCTAAACTCTGGAAACACCATATATTTT

D gene: TRBD1
clone size: NA
J gene: TRBJ2-7
V gene: TRBV5-1
CDR3 protein: CASASLGTGYYEQYF
CDR3 DNA: TGCGCCAGCGCCTCTCTGGGGACAGGGTACTACGAGCAGTACTTC

D gene: NA
clone size: NA
J gene: TRBJ1-4
V gene: TRBV28
CDR3 protein: CASSLSTGRLFF
CDR3 DNA: TGTGCCAGCAGTTTATCCACAGGGCGGTTGTTTTTT

D gene: NA
clone size: NA
J gene: TRBJ1-2
V gene: TRBV4-1
CDR3 protein: CASSQDLEGRKGYGYTF
CDR3 DNA: TGCGCCAGCAGCCAAGATTTGGAGGGACGGAAGGGTTATGGCTACACCTTC

D gene: NA
clone size: NA
J gene: TRBJ1-4
V gene: TRBV5-1
CDR3 protein: CASSPGGSNEKLFF
CDR3 DNA: TGCGCCAGCAGCCCGGGCGGATCTAATGAAAAACTGTTTTTT

D gene: NA
clone size: NA
J gene: TRBJ2-5
V gene: TRBV9
CDR3 protein: CASSAAGVRGETQYF
CDR3 DNA: TGTGCCAGCAGCGCTGCAGGGGTGAGGGGAGAGACCCAGTACTTC

D gene: NA
clone size: few
J gene: TRBJ2-2
V gene: TRBV3-1/TRBV3-2
CDR3 protein: CASRRDGNTGELFF
CDR3 DNA: TGTGCCAGCAGGAGGGACGGTAACACCGGGGAGCTGTTTTTT

D gene: NA
clone size: NA
J gene: TRBJ1-5
V gene: TRBV7-9
CDR3 protein: CASSQNGNQPQHF
CDR3 DNA: TGTGCCAGCAGCCAAAATGGTAATCAGCCCCAGCATTTT

D gene: NA
clone size: NA
J gene: TRBJ2-7
V gene: TRBV3-1/TRBV3-2
CDR3 protein: CASSQEQWGVRPYEQYF
CDR3 DNA: TGTGCCAGCAGCCAAGAACAGTGGGGGGTTAGACCCTACGAGCAGTACTTC

D gene: NA
clone size: NA
J gene: TRBJ2-3
V gene: TRBV3-1/TRBV3-2
CDR3 protein: CASSPDPLRDTQYF
CDR3 DNA: TGTGCCAGCAGCCCAGACCCCCTTCGCGATACGCAGTATTTT

D gene: TRBD2
clone size: few
J gene: TRBJ2-2
V gene: TRBV28
CDR3 protein: CASSPLAAANTGELFF
CDR3 DNA: TGTGCCAGCAGTCCACTAGCGGCCGCGAACACCGGGGAGCTGTTTTTT

D gene: TRBD1
clone size: NA
J gene: TRBJ1-5
V gene: TRBV6-6
CDR3 protein: CASSRTGASNQPQHF
CDR3 DNA: TGTGCCAGCAGTCGTACAGGGGCCAGCAATCAGCCCCAGCATTTT

D gene: TRBD1
clone size: NA
J gene: TRBJ1-2
V gene: TRBV2
CDR3 protein: CASSEWGQGAGGYTF
CDR3 DNA: TGTGCCAGCAGTGAATGGGGTCAGGGGGCCGGTGGCTACACCTTC

D gene: TRBD1
clone size: NA
J gene: TRBJ1-2
V gene: TRBV5-4
CDR3 protein: CASSFDRGHGYTF
CDR3 DNA: TGTGCCAGCAGCTTTGACAGGGGCCATGGCTACACCTTC

D gene: NA
clone size: NA
J gene: TRBJ1-2
V gene: TRBV5-6
CDR3 protein: CASSGKSDSSNYGYTF
CDR3 DNA: TGTGCCAGCAGTGGAAAATCGGACAGTTCTAACTATGGCTACACCTTC

D gene: TRBD1
clone size: NA
J gene: TRBJ1-2
V gene: TRBV5-4
CDR3 protein: CASNPGQGTYGYTF
CDR3 DNA: TGTGCCAGCAACCCGGGACAGGGAACCTATGGCTACACCTTC

D gene: TRBD1
clone size: NA
J gene: TRBJ1-1
V gene: TRBV28
CDR3 protein: CASSSQQGARRAFF
CDR3 DNA: TGTGCCAGCAGTTCGCAACAGGGGGCGCGAAGAGCTTTCTTT

D gene: TRBD2
clone size: few
J gene: TRBJ2-7
V gene: TRBV11-2
CDR3 protein: CASSSRLIAGGYEQYF
CDR3 DNA: TGTGCCAGCAGCTCCCGATTAATAGCGGGGGGGTACGAGCAGTACTTC

D gene: NA
clone size: NA
J gene: TRBJ2-5
V gene: TRBV7-2
CDR3 protein: CASSSQETQYF
CDR3 DNA: TGTGCCAGCAGCTCCCAAGAGACCCAGTACTTC

D gene: TRBD1
clone size: NA
J gene: TRBJ1-5
V gene: TRBV19
CDR3 protein: CASSKADRVGQPQHF
CDR3 DNA: TGTGCCAGTAGTAAAGCAGACAGGGTTGGACAGCCCCAGCATTTT

D gene: NA
clone size: NA
J gene: TRBJ1-2
V gene: TRBV9
CDR3 protein: CASSVDRAGYGYTF
CDR3 DNA: TGTGCCAGCAGCGTAGACCGAGCAGGCTATGGCTACACCTTC

D gene: TRBD1
clone size: NA
J gene: TRBJ1-4
V gene: TRBV11-2
CDR3 protein: CASSLAGTDNEKLFF
CDR3 DNA: TGTGCCAGCAGCTTAGCTGGGACAGATAATGAAAAACTGTTTTTT

D gene: NA
clone size: NA
J gene: TRBJ1-3
V gene: TRBV5-1
CDR3 protein: CASSPDSRSGNTIYF
CDR3 DNA: TGCGCCAGCAGCCCGGACAGCCGCTCTGGAAACACCATATATTTT

D gene: TRBD1
clone size: NA
J gene: TRBJ1-1
V gene: TRBV25-1
CDR3 protein: CASPNQGATNTEAFF
CDR3 DNA: TGTGCCAGCCCGAATCAGGGGGCTACGAACACTGAAGCTTTCTTT

D gene: NA
clone size: NA
J gene: TRBJ2-1
V gene: TRBV5-6
CDR3 protein: CASSFNVGSSGNEQFF
CDR3 DNA: TGTGCCAGCAGCTTTAACGTGGGCTCGTCCGGTAATGAGCAGTTCTTC

D gene: NA
clone size: NA
J gene: TRBJ2-7
V gene: TRBV29-1
CDR3 protein: CSVEGGRVYEQYF
CDR3 DNA: TGCAGCGTTGAGGGCGGACGGGTCTACGAGCAGTACTTC

D gene: TRBD1
clone size: NA
J gene: TRBJ2-1
V gene: TRBV28
CDR3 protein: CASSLTPGQGYNEQFF
CDR3 DNA: TGTGCCAGCAGTCTCACACCGGGACAGGGGTACAATGAGCAGTTCTTC

D gene: NA
clone size: NA
J gene: TRBJ1-6
V gene: TRBV2
CDR3 protein: CASTISGRGANNSPLHF
CDR3 DNA: TGTGCCAGCACCATTAGCGGGCGAGGGGCAAATAATTCACCCCTCCACTTT

D gene: NA
clone size: NA
J gene: TRBJ1-6
V gene: TRBV19
CDR3 protein: CASRDIWGSPLHF
CDR3 DNA: TGTGCCAGCCGGGACATCTGGGGGTCACCCCTCCACTTT

D gene: NA
clone size: NA
J gene: TRBJ2-2
V gene: TRBV7-2
CDR3 protein: CASSLSWGRKNTGELFF
CDR3 DNA: TGTGCCAGCAGCTTATCGTGGGGTCGGAAGAACACCGGGGAGCTGTTTTTT

D gene: TRBD2
clone size: NA
J gene: TRBJ2-1
V gene: TRBV5-4
CDR3 protein: CASSPTGGRNEQFF
CDR3 DNA: TGTGCCAGCAGCCCAACGGGGGGGCGAAATGAGCAGTTCTTC

D gene: NA
clone size: NA
J gene: TRBJ2-1
V gene: TRBV7-8
CDR3 protein: CASTLDRSYNEQFF
CDR3 DNA: TGTGCCAGCACCCTTGACAGGTCCTACAATGAGCAGTTCTTC

D gene: NA
clone size: few
J gene: TRBJ1-6
V gene: TRBV3-1/TRBV3-2
CDR3 protein: CASSQPQGGQSGSPLHF
CDR3 DNA: TGTGCCAGCAGCCAACCCCAAGGGGGTCAGTCCGGTTCACCCCTCCACTTT

D gene: TRBD1
clone size: NA
J gene: TRBJ2-3
V gene: TRBV7-9
CDR3 protein: CASSHLEGAPYTQYF
CDR3 DNA: TGTGCCAGCAGCCACCTCGAGGGGGCTCCATATACGCAGTATTTT

D gene: TRBD1
clone size: NA
J gene: TRBJ2-7
V gene: TRBV23-1
CDR3 protein: CASSRWTGVGEQYF
CDR3 DNA: TGCGCCAGCAGCCGATGGACAGGGGTCGGAGAGCAGTACTTC

D gene: NA
clone size: NA
J gene: TRBJ1-1
V gene: TRBV9
CDR3 protein: CASSVDPSSGVNTEAFF
CDR3 DNA: TGTGCCAGCAGCGTAGACCCCTCGTCAGGCGTGAACACTGAAGCTTTCTTT

D gene: NA
clone size: NA
J gene: TRBJ1-2
V gene: TRBV29-1
CDR3 protein: CSVEDNKTTNYGYTF
CDR3 DNA: TGCAGCGTTGAAGATAACAAGACAACGAACTATGGCTACACCTTC

D gene: TRBD2
clone size: NA
J gene: TRBJ2-5
V gene: TRBV4-2
CDR3 protein: CASSQEAAASGGETQYF
CDR3 DNA: TGTGCCAGCAGCCAAGAAGCGGCGGCTAGCGGGGGGGAGACCCAGTACTTC

D gene: NA
clone size: NA
J gene: TRBJ1-2
V gene: TRBV18
CDR3 protein: CASSAQGSGYTF
CDR3 DNA: TGTGCCAGCTCAGCCCAGGGTTCTGGCTACACCTTC

D gene: NA
clone size: NA
J gene: TRBJ1-5
V gene: TRBV30
CDR3 protein: CAWSHSHGSGQPQHF
CDR3 DNA: TGTGCCTGGAGCCACTCCCACGGGTCGGGACAGCCCCAGCATTTT

D gene: TRBD2
clone size: NA
J gene: TRBJ2-7
V gene: TRBV14
CDR3 protein: CASRASGGTYEQYF
CDR3 DNA: TGTGCCAGCAGAGCTAGCGGGGGGACCTACGAGCAGTACTTC

D gene: NA
clone size: NA
J gene: TRBJ1-1
V gene: TRBV6-5
CDR3 protein: CASMVGTEAFF
CDR3 DNA: TGTGCCAGCATGGTGGGCACTGAAGCTTTCTTT

D gene: NA
clone size: NA
J gene: TRBJ2-3
V gene: TRBV5-1
CDR3 protein: CASSLGGGPTDTQYF
CDR3 DNA: TGCGCCAGCAGCTTGGGGGGCGGGCCAACAGATACGCAGTATTTT